Listed here are 28 T cell receptor beta chains from one sample, sequenced in a study of blood T cell repertoires in COVID-19. The data were produced by immunoSEQ multiplex PCR, yet TCRdb's version contains in-frame clones alone and is incomplete. The data contain hundreds of thousands of clones, 88% of them singletons. Sequencing used peripheral blood. Receptor source: a woman aged 30 to 39 with COVID-19, enrolled during active disease.

The chain combines TRBV29-1 with TRBJ1-5, with 9 nucleotides matching TRBD1. This CDR3 is 15 amino acids long. Germline trimming cut 7 bases from V and 2 bases from J; bases unmatched to any gene: 9. The V gene's germline CDR1 is SQVTM and CDR2 ANQGSEA. The CDR3: CSAPWTGEGNQPQHF. The CDR3 nucleotides are TGCAGCGCCCCCTGGACAGGGGAAGGCAATCAGCCCCAGCATTTT.

This chain links TRBV4-3 with TRBJ2-3; D is undetermined. Germline V gene lookup returns CDR1 LGHNA and CDR2 YSLEER. Trimming removed 0 bases from V and 5 bases from J, with 9 bases in between. This CDR3 comprises 14 residues. The CDR3, as DNA: TGCGCCAGCAGCCAAGAACTTAGAAGAGATACGCAGTATTTT. Translating it yields CASSQELRRDTQYF.

CDR3 sequence: CASSLQRGPGYEQYV. CDR3 DNA: TGTGCCAGCAGCTTGCAAAGGGGCCCTGGGTACGAGCAGTACGTC. The chain couples TRBV5-5 to TRBJ2-7, with D tentatively TRBD1 (5 bases). V lost 1 base and J 4 bases, leaving 15 bases between the germline ends. CDR1 and CDR2 from the germline V gene are SGHKS and YYEKEE (reference sequence). CDR3 length equals 15 residues.

The chain combines TRBV5-1 with TRBJ2-2, with TRBD2 matching 14 bases. The germline gives CDR1 SGHRS, CDR2 YFSETQ. Trimming at V came to 3 bases and at J to 6 bases, leaving 10 bases not matched to a gene. CDR3 size: 18 residues. In nucleotides, the CDR3 is TGCGCCAGCAGCTCGGATCCCCCGACTAGCGGGGGGGCCGGGGAGCTGTTTTTT. This codes for CASSSDPPTSGGAGELFF.

The rearrangement links TRBV18 to TRBJ2-5; TRBD1 agrees at 7 bases. The CDR3 is 15 amino acids. In germline, CDR1 is KGHSH, CDR2 LQKENI. J was trimmed by 2 bases and V by 3 bases; bases with no gene match: 6. The CDR3 DNA reads TGTGCCAGCTCACCGAACAGGGGCACACAAGAGACCCAGTACTTC. Amino acids: CASSPNRGTQETQYF. The full variable domain, rest sourced from reference TRBV18 and TRBJ2-5, is NAGVMQNPRHLVRRRGQEARLRCSPMKGHSHVYWYRQLPEEGLKFMVYLQKENIIDESGMPKERFSAEFPKEGPSILRIQQVVRGDSAAYFCASSPNRGTQETQYFGPGTRLLVL.

V usage is TRBV27 and J usage is TRBJ1-2; D gene unclear. V shed 1 base and J shed 0 bases, with 6 bases lying between them. CDR3 length: 14 amino acids. CDR1 MNHEY and CDR2 SMNVEV come from the germline V gene (reference sequence). The CDR3 DNA reads as TGTGCCAGCAGTTTATTCGGAGCTAACTATGGCTACACCTTC. It codes for CASSLFGANYGYTF.

The rearrangement links TRBV2 to TRBJ1-4, with TRBD1 as a possible D gene (5 bases). CDR1 and CDR2 from the germline V gene are SNHLY and FYNNEI. The V end lost 9 bases, the J end lost 0 bases, and 11 bases lay between the germline ends. This CDR3 has 14 residues. The CDR3 is CARGGVATNEKLFF. CDR3 sequence (DNA): TGTGCCAGGGGGGGGGTTGCAACTAATGAAAAACTGTTTTTT.

This clone was observed a few times. CDR3 loop: CASSLGLFLTQYF. In DNA form, the CDR3 reads TGTGCCAGCAGTCTTGGACTCTTCCTCACGCAGTATTTT. The chain uses TRBV12-3 or TRBV12-4 and TRBJ2-3; a weak D match, TRBD2 (5 bases). This CDR3 is built from 13 residues. Deletions cut 5 bases from V and 9 bases from J, with 15 bases between.

CDR3 nucleotide sequence: TGTGCCTGGAAAGGAGGGTTTGCCTATGGCTACACCTTC. Translating gives CAWKGGFAYGYTF. The chain combines TRBV30 with TRBJ1-2, with no clear D. Germline CDR1 is GTSNPN and CDR2 is SVGIG (reference sequence). This CDR3 is 13 amino acids long. The germline V and J ends were trimmed by 4 bases and 4 bases, with 13 bases remaining between them.

V is TRBV7-2 and J is TRBJ1-1; 7 bases agree with TRBD1. Germline values: CDR1 SGHTA, CDR2 FQGNSA. Germline trimming cut 6 bases from V and 6 bases from J; bases unmatched to any gene: 7. The CDR3 loop spans 13 amino acids. For the CDR3, the DNA is TGTGCCAGCAGTCGTAACAGGGGCCCTGAAGCTTTCTTT. Its protein is CASSRNRGPEAFF. Together with reference TRBV7-2 and TRBJ1-1, the CDR3 gives the full variable domain: GAGVSQSPSNKVTEKGKDVELRCDPISGHTALYWYRQSLGQGLEFLIYFQGNSAPDKSGLPSDRFSAERTGGSVSTLTIQRTQQEDSAVYLCASSRNRGPEAFFGQGTRLTVV.

The J gene is TRBJ2-7, the V gene TRBV4-3; perhaps TRBD2 as D (6 bases). Deletions cut 0 bases from V and 1 base from J, with 16 bases between. Germline values: CDR1 LGHNA, CDR2 YSLEER. The length of the CDR3 is 17 residues. CDR3 residues: CASSQDLRDLTSYEQYF. In DNA form, the CDR3 reads TGCGCCAGCAGCCAAGATTTAAGGGACTTGACGTCCTACGAGCAGTACTTC.

The rearrangement links TRBV6-5 to TRBJ1-3, with D unclear. Germline V CDR1 and CDR2: MNHEY, SVGAGI. The V end lost 4 bases, the J end lost 3 bases, and 7 bases lay between the germline ends. The CDR3 runs 13 residues. The CDR3 DNA follows: TGTGCCAGCAGTTCTCTTCTTGGAAACACCATATATTTT. It translates to CASSSLLGNTIYF.

The chain links TRBV6-5 to TRBJ1-3; D possibly corresponds to TRBD1 (6 bases). V lost 0 bases to trimming and J lost 8 bases, with 17 bases between them. CDR3 length equals 16 residues. Germline lookup yields CDR1 MNHEY and CDR2 SVGAGI. CDR3 coding DNA: TGTGCCAGCAGTTACTCTTGGCAGGGGACGGTGGACACCATATATTTT. This sequence encodes CASSYSWQGTVDTIYF.

This chain links TRBV29-1 with TRBJ2-5; the D is unclear. The CDR3 totals 13 residues. The ends were cut back, 7 bases at V and 5 bases at J, with 17 bases in the middle. From germline, CDR1 is SQVTM and CDR2 ANQGSEA. The CDR3 nucleotides are TGCAGCGGTGCTGGGCAGCTTGGGGAGACCCAGTACTTC. Translation gives CSGAGQLGETQYF.

This clone was counted a single time. The chain recombines TRBV7-6 with TRBJ1-5; TRBD1 might be the D (5 bases). The CDR3 sequence is 13 residues long. The V gene lost 2 bases and the J gene lost 12 bases, with 14 bases spanning the gap. Germline loops: CDR1 SGHVS, CDR2 FNYEAQ. The CDR3 reads CASSLNVGGLQHF. Here the CDR3 DNA reads TGTGCCAGCAGCTTAAATGTGGGGGGACTCCAGCATTTT.

This chain uses TRBV13 with TRBJ2-7, with 11 bases matching TRBD2. Germline CDR1 is PRHDT and CDR2 is FYEKMQ (reference sequence). The CDR3 runs to 16 residues. The J segment lost 3 bases and the V segment lost 5 bases, leaving 9 bases of the junction unmatched. The CDR3 protein is CASSTRTSGWGYEQYV. The DNA of the CDR3 is TGTGCCAGCAGCACCCGGACTAGCGGGTGGGGCTACGAGCAGTACGTC.

CDR3 DNA sequence: TGTGCCAGCTCACCCCGCGGAGGGGATACCTACGAGCAGTACGTC. This sequence encodes CASSPRGGDTYEQYV. The chain uses TRBV18 and TRBJ2-7, with D possibly being TRBD2 (6 bases). Looked up from germline, CDR1 is KGHSH and CDR2 is LQKENI. The CDR3 sequence is 15 residues long. The V gene lost 3 bases and the J gene lost 2 bases, with 14 bases spanning the gap.

The chain recombines TRBV6-1 with TRBJ2-2, with D perhaps matching TRBD2 (6 bases). Deletions cut 0 bases from V and 1 base from J, with 12 bases between. The germline V gene has CDR1 MNHNS and CDR2 SASEGT. This CDR3 spans 17 amino acids. The CDR3 region is CASSEARGDLNTGELFF. CDR3 sequence (DNA): TGTGCCAGCAGTGAAGCGCGCGGGGATTTGAACACCGGGGAGCTGTTTTTT.

The rearrangement uses TRBV7-9 and TRBJ2-1; perhaps TRBD2 as D (6 bases). This CDR3 comprises 16 residues. Germline assignment: CDR1 SEHNR and CDR2 FQNEAQ (reference sequence). The germline V and J ends were trimmed by 2 bases and 3 bases, with 14 bases remaining between them. CDR3 in amino acids: CASSLLVAGNYNEQFF. The CDR3 bases are TGTGCCAGCAGCTTACTGGTGGCGGGGAACTACAATGAGCAGTTCTTC.

The CDR3 protein is CASSLAGRGLAETQYF. CDR3 nucleotide sequence: TGTGCCAGCAGCTTAGCGGGCAGGGGGCTGGCAGAGACCCAGTACTTC. V gene TRBV7-2 combines with J gene TRBJ2-5; TRBD1 agrees at 8 bases. The CDR3 has 16 residues. Germline CDR1 SGHTA, CDR2 FQGNSA. The V segment lost 0 bases and the J segment 4 bases; nucleotides outside the gene matches: 7.

The gene calls are TRBV7-2 and TRBJ1-6; possible D gene TRBD1, 6 bases. This CDR3 is built from 15 residues. Germline assignment: CDR1 SGHTA and CDR2 FQGNSA. V lost 1 base and J 8 bases, leaving 12 bases between the germline ends. The DNA for the CDR3 is TGTGCCAGCAGCTTAGTCCCAAACAGGGATTCACCCCTCCACTTT. Encoded protein: CASSLVPNRDSPLHF.

The chain has TRBV5-1 and TRBJ2-1; D gene ambiguous. V lost 3 bases to trimming and J lost 10 bases, with 14 bases between them. This CDR3 is built from 13 residues. Germline V gives CDR1 SGHRS, CDR2 YFSETQ. Here the CDR3 DNA reads TGCGCCAGCAGCTACGATCAGGCAGGCGAGCAGTTCTTC. Translating it yields CASSYDQAGEQFF.

This chain links TRBV5-6 with TRBJ2-6, with D possibly TRBD1 on 6 matching bases. V dropped 3 bases and J dropped 0 bases, with 16 bases sitting between them. The CDR3 is 18 residues long. In germline, CDR1 is SGHDT, CDR2 YYEEEE. The CDR3 loop is CASSSVYRAGSGANVLTF. CDR3 bases: TGTGCCAGCAGCTCGGTCTACAGGGCTGGCTCTGGGGCCAACGTCCTGACTTTC.

This chain joins TRBV14 and TRBJ2-1; 9 bases are a match to TRBD2. V gave up 4 bases and J gave up 6 bases; unmatched junction bases: 10. CDR1 and CDR2 (germline): SGHDN, FVKESK. CDR3 length: 16 residues. The CDR3 protein is CASSPRGAGGANEQFF. In DNA form, the CDR3 reads TGTGCCAGCAGCCCCCGGGGAGCGGGAGGTGCCAATGAGCAGTTCTTC.

This clone turned up a few times. V usage is TRBV19 and J usage is TRBJ1-5; D call uncertain. The length of the CDR3 is 16 residues. From germline, CDR1 is LNHDA and CDR2 SQIVND (reference sequence). Trimming took 6 bases from V and 5 from J, leaving 20 bases between them. The CDR3: CASRIGGEAGYQPQHF. DNA of the CDR3: TGTGCCAGTAGGATCGGCGGGGAAGCCGGGTATCAGCCCCAGCATTTT.

In this sample, this clone turned up a few times. The chain has TRBV7-9 and TRBJ1-5; TRBD1 might be the D (6 bases). V lost 5 bases, J lost 6 bases, and 17 bases lay in between. Germline CDR1 is SEHNR and CDR2 is FQNEAQ (reference sequence). The CDR3 spans 15 residues. CDR3 sequence: CASSPGRARGQPQHF. The CDR3 DNA reads TGTGCCAGCAGCCCCGGGAGGGCCAGGGGTCAGCCCCAGCATTTT.

The rearrangement joins TRBV9 to TRBJ2-1; D gene ambiguous. The V gene's germline CDR1 is SGDLS and CDR2 YYNGEE. V was trimmed by 4 bases and J by 8 bases, leaving 16 bases between them. The length of the CDR3 is 14 residues. The CDR3 region has the DNA TGTGCCAGCAGCATAGCATTACGCAGCGATGAGCAGTTCTTC. Its protein product is CASSIALRSDEQFF.

This clone was seen just once. The chain employs TRBV6-6 and TRBJ1-5; tentatively, D is TRBD1 (6 bases). V lost 5 bases and J 4 bases, leaving 6 bases between the germline ends. The CDR3 extends over 12 amino acids. The germline V gene has CDR1 MNHNY and CDR2 SVGAGI (reference sequence). The CDR3 bases are TGTGCCAGCAGTCAGGGGAATCAGCCCCAGCATTTT. Its protein product is CASSQGNQPQHF.